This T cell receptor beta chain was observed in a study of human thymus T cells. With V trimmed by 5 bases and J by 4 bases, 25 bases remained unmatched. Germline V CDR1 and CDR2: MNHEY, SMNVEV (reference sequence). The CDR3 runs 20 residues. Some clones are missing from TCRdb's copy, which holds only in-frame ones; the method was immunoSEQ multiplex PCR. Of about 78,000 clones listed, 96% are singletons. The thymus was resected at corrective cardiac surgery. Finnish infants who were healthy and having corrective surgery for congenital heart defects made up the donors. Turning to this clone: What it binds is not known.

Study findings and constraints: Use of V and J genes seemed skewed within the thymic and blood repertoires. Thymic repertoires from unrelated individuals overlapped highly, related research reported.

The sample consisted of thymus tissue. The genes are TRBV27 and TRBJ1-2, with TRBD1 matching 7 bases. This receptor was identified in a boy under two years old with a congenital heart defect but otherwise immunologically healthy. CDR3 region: CASSPHPQGGSLKHLYGYTF. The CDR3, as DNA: TGTGCCAGCAGTCCCCACCCGCAGGGGGGCAGCTTAAAACACCTCTATGGCTACACCTTC.